This T cell receptor beta chain was identified in a study of patients and donors after allogeneic stem cell transplantation. TCRdb re-called the RT-PCR reads with MiXCR, one entry per CDR3 protein. This sample yields hundreds of thousands of distinct CDR3 sequences, of which around 41% are seen a single time; around a tenth belongs to the top ten. This clonotype has a handful of counts. This CDR3 spans 15 amino acids. Germline lookup yields CDR1 SGDLS and CDR2 YYNGEE. The junction had 4 bases not matched to a gene; V was cut back by 3 bases and J by 1 base. The rearrangement joins TRBV9 to TRBJ1-2; 9 nucleotides match TRBD1. This TCR came from a human donor who was either an allogeneic HSCT recipient or a stem cell or donor lymphocyte infusion donor (not recorded which). It is not recorded whose cells these are; they may come from a transplant donor. Sample: blood, either unsorted or a sorted T cell fraction (not recorded which). The DNA for the CDR3 is TGTGCCAGCAGCGGACAGGGGGGACGTAACTATGGCTACACCTTC. This translates into CASSGQGGRNYGYTF.